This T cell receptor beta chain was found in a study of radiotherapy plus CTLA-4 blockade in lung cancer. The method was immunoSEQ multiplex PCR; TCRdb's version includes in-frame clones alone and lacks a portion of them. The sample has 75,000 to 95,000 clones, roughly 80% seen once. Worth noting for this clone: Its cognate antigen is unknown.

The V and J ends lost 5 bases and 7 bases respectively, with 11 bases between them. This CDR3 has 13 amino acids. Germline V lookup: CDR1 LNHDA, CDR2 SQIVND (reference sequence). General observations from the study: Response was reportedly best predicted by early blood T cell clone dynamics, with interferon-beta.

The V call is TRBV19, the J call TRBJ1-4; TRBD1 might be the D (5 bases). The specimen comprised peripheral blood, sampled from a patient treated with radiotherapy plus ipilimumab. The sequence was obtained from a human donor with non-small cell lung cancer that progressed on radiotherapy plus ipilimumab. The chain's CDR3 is CASSGNGGEKLFF. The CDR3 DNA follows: TGTGCCAGTAGTGGGAACGGGGGTGAAAAACTGTTTTTT.